The 21 T cell receptor beta chains below come from one sample, sequenced in a study of blood T cell repertoires in COVID-19. Generated by immunoSEQ multiplex PCR, the TCRdb table keeps only in-frame clones and is missing some. The sample records some 120,000 clones, 90% being singletons. The sample consisted of peripheral blood. These receptors were taken from a man aged 55 to 70 with COVID-19, enrolled during active disease.

V usage is TRBV11-2 and J usage is TRBJ2-1; 13 bases are a match to TRBD2. This CDR3 region has 18 residues. The germline gives CDR1 SGHAT, CDR2 FQNNGV. J lost 6 bases, V lost 2 bases, and 10 bases had no gene match. The CDR3 is CASSLPGLAGSSPNEQFF. DNA of the CDR3: TGTGCCAGCAGCTTACCGGGACTAGCGGGATCTTCCCCCAATGAGCAGTTCTTC.

V and J are TRBV19 and TRBJ2-1; D call uncertain. The CDR3 is 12 amino acids. Germline V gene lookup returns CDR1 LNHDA and CDR2 SQIVND (reference sequence). V dropped 4 bases and J dropped 7 bases, with 8 bases sitting between them. This chain's CDR3 is CASSNYANEQFF. Written as DNA, the CDR3 is TGTGCCAGTAGTAACTATGCGAATGAGCAGTTCTTC.

This clone appeared a single time. V and J are TRBV28 and TRBJ2-5; TRBD2 aligns across 9 bases. Germline V gene data show CDR1 as MDHEN and CDR2 as SYDVKM. The CDR3 contains 14 residues. J gave up 2 bases and V 5 bases, and 3 bases lay outside the gene matches. CDR3 loop: CASSLAGIQETQYF. CDR3 bases: TGTGCCAGCAGTCTAGCGGGGATACAAGAGACCCAGTACTTC.

The genes are TRBV7-9 and TRBJ1-4; 11 bases are shared with TRBD1. This CDR3 has 14 amino acids. Germline V CDR1 and CDR2: SEHNR, FQNEAQ (reference sequence). The V segment lost 11 bases and the J segment 6 bases; nucleotides outside the gene matches: 8. DNA for the CDR3: TGTGCCTTCGACCAGGGACAGGGGGATGAAAAACTGTTTTTT. This sequence encodes CAFDQGQGDEKLFF.

This clone is a singleton in its sample. The chain is built from TRBV18 and TRBJ1-5; 7 bases map to TRBD1. V lost 8 bases, J lost 2 bases, and 15 bases stayed unmatched. Germline CDR1 reads KGHSH; CDR2 reads LQKENI. The CDR3 extends over 17 amino acids. CDR3 protein: CASLISIQGDGNQPQHF. The CDR3 region has the DNA TGTGCCAGCCTCATCAGCATTCAGGGGGATGGCAATCAGCCCCAGCATTTT. Drawing the rest from reference TRBV18 and TRBJ1-5, the complete variable domain is NAGVMQNPRHLVRRRGQEARLRCSPMKGHSHVYWYRQLPEEGLKFMVYLQKENIIDESGMPKERFSAEFPKEGPSILRIQQVVRGDSAAYFCASLISIQGDGNQPQHFGDGTRLSIL.

This sequence joins TRBV18 and TRBJ1-5; D is unresolved. Trimming took off 5 bases at V and 0 bases at J, with 11 bases between the two ends. In germline, CDR1 is KGHSH, CDR2 LQKENI. The CDR3 has 15 residues. CDR3 residues: CASSSYANSNQPQHF. CDR3 bases: TGTGCCAGCTCATCCTACGCCAATAGCAATCAGCCCCAGCATTTT.

The chain joins TRBV5-1 to TRBJ2-1; the match to TRBD2 covers 7 bases. CDR1 and CDR2 from the germline V gene are SGHRS and YFSETQ. After removal of 4 bases from V and 7 bases from J, the junction contained 11 bases not matched to a gene. This CDR3 has 15 amino acids. In DNA form, the CDR3 reads TGCGCCAGCAGCCTCCGCGCGGGAGAAGAAAATGAGCAGTTCTTC. Its translation: CASSLRAGEENEQFF.

V usage is TRBV25-1 and J usage is TRBJ2-2; D perhaps matches TRBD1 (6 bases). This CDR3 is built from 15 residues. The germline gives CDR1 MGHDK, CDR2 SYGVNS. V lost 7 bases, J lost 3 bases, and 15 bases lay in between. The CDR3 reads CASTQGRIDTGELFF. The CDR3 DNA is TGTGCCAGCACTCAGGGGCGCATTGACACCGGGGAGCTGTTTTTT.

This sequence joins TRBV9 and TRBJ1-6; TRBD1 aligns across 9 bases. The CDR3 loop spans 18 amino acids. The germline V gene has CDR1 SGDLS and CDR2 YYNGEE. V was pared by 3 bases and J by 7 bases, with 14 bases of the junction left unmatched. The CDR3 DNA follows: TGTGCCAGCAGCGCGGGGACAGGGATTTATGGTGCGAATTCACCCCTCCACTTT. Amino acid sequence: CASSAGTGIYGANSPLHF.

CDR3 sequence: CASTLRGGQGLAGADETQYF. CDR3 bases: TGTGCCAGCACCCTCAGAGGAGGACAGGGGTTAGCGGGAGCAGATGAGACCCAGTACTTC. The chain uses TRBV2 and TRBJ2-5, with D perhaps matching TRBD1 or TRBD2 (9 bases each). Germline assignment: CDR1 SNHLY and CDR2 FYNNEI. Trimming pared 7 bases from V and 5 bases from J, leaving 35 bases between. CDR3 length: 20 amino acids.

The chain combines TRBV5-5 with TRBJ1-1; D gene uncertain. Looked up from germline, CDR1 is SGHKS and CDR2 is YYEKEE (reference sequence). This CDR3 has 13 residues. Trimming cost V 4 bases and J 4 bases, with 11 bases left between them. The DNA for the CDR3 is TGTGCCAGCAGCCCCGGGAGGGCCACTGAAGCTTTCTTT. This translates into CASSPGRATEAFF.

This chain joins TRBV5-1 and TRBJ2-7; D might be TRBD2 (5 bases). This CDR3 region has 15 residues. V lost 0 bases to trimming and J lost 2 bases, with 12 bases between them. CDR1 is SGHRS and CDR2 is YFSETQ in the germline V gene. The DNA of the CDR3 is TGCGCCAGCAGCTTGGTGGCTAGCTCTACCTACGAGCAGTACTTC. Protein: CASSLVASSTYEQYF.

This chain links TRBV5-8 with TRBJ2-1; the D gene is possibly TRBD2 (6 bases). Germline V gene data show CDR1 as SGHTS and CDR2 as YDEGEE. This CDR3 is built from 16 residues. Trimming removed 7 bases at V and 6 bases at J, with 23 bases between. In DNA, the CDR3 is TGTGCCAGCTCTCTTCCCGGGGGTAGCGGTTCCAATGAGCAGTTCTTC. Translation: CASSLPGGSGSNEQFF.

The chain is built from TRBV19 and TRBJ1-4; 11 bases match TRBD1. V gave up 5 bases and J gave up 7 bases; unmatched junction bases: 6. Germline assignment: CDR1 LNHDA and CDR2 SQIVND (reference sequence). The CDR3 contains 15 residues. CDR3 in DNA: TGTGCCAGTAGTCCCGGGACAGGGGGGGTTGAAAAACTGTTTTTT. Its translation is CASSPGTGGVEKLFF.

V usage is TRBV2 and J usage is TRBJ1-1, with D possibly being TRBD1 (5 bases). Germline V gene lookup returns CDR1 SNHLY and CDR2 FYNNEI. Between the trimmed V and J ends, which lost 2 bases and 7 bases, there was a span of 14 bases. The CDR3 consists of 14 residues. The CDR3 DNA is TGTGCCAGCAGTGAACCGGAGGGGATCGGTGAAGCTTTCTTT. This gives the protein CASSEPEGIGEAFF. The variable domain in full, completed from reference TRBV2 and TRBJ1-1, reads EPEVTQTPSHQVTQMGQEVILRCVPISNHLYFYWYRQILGQKVEFLVSFYNNEISEKSEIFDDQFSVERPDGSNFTLKIRSTKLEDSAMYFCASSEPEGIGEAFFGQGTRLTVV.

This clone was detected once. This chain joins TRBV7-3 and TRBJ2-3; D call uncertain. The germline V gene encodes CDR1 SGHTA and CDR2 FQGTGA. Trimming stripped 4 bases from V and 0 bases from J, with 5 bases between. The CDR3 covers 13 residues. This CDR3 is CASSSTSTDTQYF. The CDR3 DNA reads TGTGCCAGCAGCTCTACTAGCACAGATACGCAGTATTTT.

The chain links TRBV7-8 to TRBJ2-3, with TRBD2 matching 10 bases. In germline, CDR1 is SGHVS, CDR2 FQNEAQ. The CDR3 extends over 15 amino acids. V trimming: 4 bases; J trimming: 4 bases; junction bases outside the gene matches: 5. The CDR3 region has the DNA TGTGCCAGCAGCTCACTAGCGGGATTTTCAGATACGCAGTATTTT. Encoded protein: CASSSLAGFSDTQYF.

The J gene is TRBJ1-6, the V gene TRBV2; no firm D call. Germline assignment: CDR1 SNHLY and CDR2 FYNNEI. Trimming took off 3 bases at V and 13 bases at J, with 13 bases between the two ends. The CDR3 extends over 13 amino acids. The CDR3 loop is CASSDRGANPLHF. The CDR3 DNA reads as TGTGCCAGCAGTGATCGGGGAGCCAATCCCCTCCACTTT.

This sequence joins TRBV13 and TRBJ2-5, with 7 bases identical to TRBD2. The V and J ends lost 5 bases and 7 bases, in that order; junction bases with no gene match: 10. This CDR3 has 14 amino acids. CDR1 is PRHDT, CDR2 FYEKMQ, per germline (reference sequence). The CDR3 DNA reads as TGTGCCAGCAGCCCTCCCGGGACGGGAGGGACCCAGTACTTC. Translation: CASSPPGTGGTQYF.

V and J are TRBV24-1 and TRBJ1-2; TRBD1 agrees at 8 bases. The CDR3 covers 19 residues. Germline lookup yields CDR1 KGHDR and CDR2 SFDVKD. The ends lost 2 bases at V and 4 bases at J; junction bases unmatched: 17. The CDR3 DNA sequence: TGTGCCACCAGTGATTCCTATGAGGGAGGACAGGGATTAGCCTATGGCTACACCTTC. It translates to CATSDSYEGGQGLAYGYTF.

CDR3 in DNA: TGTGCCAGCATGCGGGGTTACAATGAGCAGTTCTTC. Its translation is CASMRGYNEQFF. The V gene is TRBV12-3 or TRBV12-4, the J gene TRBJ2-1, with a possible D match to TRBD2 (6 bases). The length of the CDR3 is 12 residues. V shed 7 bases and J shed 4 bases, with 8 bases lying between them.